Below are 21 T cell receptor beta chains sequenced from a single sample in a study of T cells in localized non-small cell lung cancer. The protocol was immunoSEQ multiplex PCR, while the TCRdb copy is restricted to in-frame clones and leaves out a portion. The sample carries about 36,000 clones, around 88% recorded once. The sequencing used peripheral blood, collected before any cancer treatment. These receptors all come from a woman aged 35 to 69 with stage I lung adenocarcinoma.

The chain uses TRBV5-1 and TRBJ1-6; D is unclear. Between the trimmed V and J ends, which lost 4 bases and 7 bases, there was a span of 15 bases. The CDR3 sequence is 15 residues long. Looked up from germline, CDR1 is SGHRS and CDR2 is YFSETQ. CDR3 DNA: TGCGCCAGCAGCGCCTCTTCCGGGGTAAATTCACCCCTCCACTTT. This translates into CASSASSGVNSPLHF.

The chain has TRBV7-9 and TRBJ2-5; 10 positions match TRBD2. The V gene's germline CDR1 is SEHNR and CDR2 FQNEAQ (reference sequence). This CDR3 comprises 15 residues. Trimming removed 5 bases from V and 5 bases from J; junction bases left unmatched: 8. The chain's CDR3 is CASSPRLAGGETQYF. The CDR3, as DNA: TGTGCCAGCAGCCCCAGACTAGCGGGCGGGGAGACCCAGTACTTC.

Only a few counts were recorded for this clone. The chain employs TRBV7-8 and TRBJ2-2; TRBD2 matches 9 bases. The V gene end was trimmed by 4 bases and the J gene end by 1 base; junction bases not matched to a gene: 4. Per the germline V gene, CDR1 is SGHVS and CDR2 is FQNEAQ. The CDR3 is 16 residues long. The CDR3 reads CASSSPSGVNTGELFF. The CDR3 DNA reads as TGTGCCAGCAGCTCACCTAGCGGGGTGAACACCGGGGAGCTGTTTTTT. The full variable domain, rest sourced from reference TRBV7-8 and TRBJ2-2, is GAGVSQSPRYKVAKRGQDVALRCDPISGHVSLFWYQQALGQGPEFLTYFQNEAQLDKSGLPSDRFFAERPEGSVSTLKIQRTQQEDSAVYLCASSSPSGVNTGELFFGEGSRLTVL.

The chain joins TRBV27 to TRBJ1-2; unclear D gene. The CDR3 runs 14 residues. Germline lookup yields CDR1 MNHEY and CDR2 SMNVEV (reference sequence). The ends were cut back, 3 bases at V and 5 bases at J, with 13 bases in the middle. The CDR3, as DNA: TGTGCCAGCAGTTTTAAGGCCGGGCGGTATGGCTACACCTTC. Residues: CASSFKAGRYGYTF.

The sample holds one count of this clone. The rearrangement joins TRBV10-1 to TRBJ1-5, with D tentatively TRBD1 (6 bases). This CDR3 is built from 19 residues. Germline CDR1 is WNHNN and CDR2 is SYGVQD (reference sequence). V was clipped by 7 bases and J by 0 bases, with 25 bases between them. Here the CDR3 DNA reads TGCGCCAGCAATCCTCTACCGGGACACACCAGCTATAGCAATCAGCCCCAGCATTTT. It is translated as CASNPLPGHTSYSNQPQHF.

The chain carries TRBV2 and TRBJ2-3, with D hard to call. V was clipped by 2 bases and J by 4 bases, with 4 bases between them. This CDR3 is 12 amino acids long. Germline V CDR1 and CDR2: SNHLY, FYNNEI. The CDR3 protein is CASSERADTQYF. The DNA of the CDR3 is TGTGCCAGCAGTGAAAGGGCAGATACGCAGTATTTT.

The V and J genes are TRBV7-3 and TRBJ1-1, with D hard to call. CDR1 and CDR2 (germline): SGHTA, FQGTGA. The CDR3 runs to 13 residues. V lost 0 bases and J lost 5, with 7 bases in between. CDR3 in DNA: TGTGCCAGCAGCTTAACGTACCGTACTGAAGCTTTCTTT. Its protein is CASSLTYRTEAFF. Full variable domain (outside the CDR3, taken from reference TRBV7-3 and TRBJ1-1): GAGVSQTPSNKVTEKGKYVELRCDPISGHTALYWYRQSLGQGPEFLIYFQGTGAADDSGLPNDRFFAVRPEGSVSTLKIQRTERGDSAVYLCASSLTYRTEAFFGQGTRLTVV.

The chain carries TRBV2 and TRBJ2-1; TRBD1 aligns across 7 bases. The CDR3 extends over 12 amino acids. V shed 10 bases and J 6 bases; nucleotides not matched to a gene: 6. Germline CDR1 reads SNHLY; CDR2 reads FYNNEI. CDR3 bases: TGTGCCACGGGACAGTCGCGCAATGAGCAGTTCTTC. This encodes CATGQSRNEQFF.

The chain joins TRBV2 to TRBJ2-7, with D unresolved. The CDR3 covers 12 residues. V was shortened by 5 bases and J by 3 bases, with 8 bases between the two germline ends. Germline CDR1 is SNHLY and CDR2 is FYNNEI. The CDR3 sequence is CASSLSLYEQYF. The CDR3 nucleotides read TGTGCCAGCAGTCTATCCCTCTACGAGCAGTACTTC.

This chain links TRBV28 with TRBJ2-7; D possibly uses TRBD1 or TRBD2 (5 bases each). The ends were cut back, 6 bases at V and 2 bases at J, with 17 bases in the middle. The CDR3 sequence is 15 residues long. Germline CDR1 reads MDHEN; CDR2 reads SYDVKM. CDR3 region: CASRLGHERAYEQYF. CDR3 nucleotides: TGTGCCAGCAGGCTAGGACACGAGAGGGCCTACGAGCAGTACTTC.

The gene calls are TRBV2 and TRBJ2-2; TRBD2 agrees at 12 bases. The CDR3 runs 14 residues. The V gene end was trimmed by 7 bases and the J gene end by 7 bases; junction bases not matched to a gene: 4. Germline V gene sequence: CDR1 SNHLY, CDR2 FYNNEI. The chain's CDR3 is CASTRTSGVGELFF. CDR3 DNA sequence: TGTGCCAGCACTAGGACTAGCGGGGTCGGGGAGCTGTTTTTT.

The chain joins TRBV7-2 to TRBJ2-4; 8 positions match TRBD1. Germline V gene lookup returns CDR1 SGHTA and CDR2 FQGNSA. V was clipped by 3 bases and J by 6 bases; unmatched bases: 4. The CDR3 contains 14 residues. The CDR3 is CASSFRQGSNIQYF. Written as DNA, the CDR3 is TGTGCCAGCAGCTTCCGACAGGGGTCAAACATTCAGTACTTC.

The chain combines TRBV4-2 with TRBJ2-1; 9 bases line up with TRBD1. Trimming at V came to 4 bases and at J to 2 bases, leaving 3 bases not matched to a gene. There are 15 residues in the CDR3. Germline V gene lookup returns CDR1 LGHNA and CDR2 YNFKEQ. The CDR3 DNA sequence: TGTGCCAGCAGCCTTAACAGGGGGCCCTACAATGAGCAGTTCTTC. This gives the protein CASSLNRGPYNEQFF.

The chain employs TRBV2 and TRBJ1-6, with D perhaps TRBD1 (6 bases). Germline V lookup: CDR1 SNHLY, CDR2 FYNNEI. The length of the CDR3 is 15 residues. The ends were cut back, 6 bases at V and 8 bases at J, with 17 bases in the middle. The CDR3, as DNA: TGTGCCAGCAGCTCCCAGGGGCGAAGAGATTCACCCCTCCACTTT. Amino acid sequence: CASSSQGRRDSPLHF.

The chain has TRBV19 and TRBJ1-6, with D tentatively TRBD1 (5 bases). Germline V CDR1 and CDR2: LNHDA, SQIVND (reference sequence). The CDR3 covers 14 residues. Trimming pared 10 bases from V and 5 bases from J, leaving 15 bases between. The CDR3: CATRRGRDNSPLHF. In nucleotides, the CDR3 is TGTGCCACCCGAAGGGGACGGGATAATTCACCCCTCCACTTT.

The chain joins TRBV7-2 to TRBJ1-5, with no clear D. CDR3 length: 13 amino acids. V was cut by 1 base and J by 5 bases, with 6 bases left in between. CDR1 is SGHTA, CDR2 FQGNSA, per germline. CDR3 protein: CASSLDRDQPQHF. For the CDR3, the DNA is TGTGCCAGCAGCTTAGATAGAGATCAGCCCCAGCATTTT.

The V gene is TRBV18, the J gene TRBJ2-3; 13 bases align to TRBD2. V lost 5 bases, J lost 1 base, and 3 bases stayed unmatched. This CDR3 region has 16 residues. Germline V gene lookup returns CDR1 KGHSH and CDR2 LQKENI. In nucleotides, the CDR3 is TGTGCCAGCTCAAAAGGACTAGCGGGGGGCACAGATACGCAGTATTTT. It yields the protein CASSKGLAGGTDTQYF.

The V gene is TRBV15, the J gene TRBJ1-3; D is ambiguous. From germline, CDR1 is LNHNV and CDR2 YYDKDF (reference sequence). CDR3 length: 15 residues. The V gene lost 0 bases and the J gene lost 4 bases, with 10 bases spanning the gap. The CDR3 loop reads CATSREAGSGNTIYF. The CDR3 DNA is TGTGCCACCAGCAGAGAGGCGGGCTCCGGAAACACCATATATTTT.

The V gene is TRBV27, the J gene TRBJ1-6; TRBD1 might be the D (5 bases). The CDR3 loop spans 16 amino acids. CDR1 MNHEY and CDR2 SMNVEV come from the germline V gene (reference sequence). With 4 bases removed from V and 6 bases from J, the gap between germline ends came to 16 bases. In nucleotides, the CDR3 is TGTGCCAGCAGTTACTCCCACAGGAGAATTAATTCACCCCTCCACTTT. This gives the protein CASSYSHRRINSPLHF.

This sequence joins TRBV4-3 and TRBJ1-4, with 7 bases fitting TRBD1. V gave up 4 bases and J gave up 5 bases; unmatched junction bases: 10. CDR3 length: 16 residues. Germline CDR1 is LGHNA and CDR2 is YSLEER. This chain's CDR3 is CASSRTTQGGNEKLFF. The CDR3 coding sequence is TGCGCCAGCAGCCGGACCACGCAGGGGGGGAATGAAAAACTGTTTTTT.

The DNA for the CDR3 is TGTGCCAGCAGTTTTGACTCCTCCTACAATGAGCAGTTCTTC. Translating it yields CASSFDSSYNEQFF. The chain joins TRBV11-3 to TRBJ2-1, with D hard to call. CDR3 length: 14 residues. The germline CDR1 and CDR2 sequences are SGHNT and YENEEA. The V gene lost 6 bases and the J gene lost 0 bases, with 9 bases spanning the gap. Full variable domain (outside the CDR3, taken from reference TRBV11-3 and TRBJ2-1): EAGVVQSPRYKIIEKKQPVAFWCNPISGHNTLYWYLQNLGQGPELLIRYENEEAVDDSQLPKDRFSAERLKGVDSTLKIQPAELGDSAVYLCASSFDSSYNEQFFGPGTRLTVL.